The rows below give T cell receptor beta chains drawn from one sample of a study of blood T cell repertoires in COVID-19. Assay: immunoSEQ multiplex PCR; the TCRdb copy retains only in-frame clones and omits some. Among about 220,000 clones, roughly 85% were seen once, and the ten largest hold roughly 2.2%. The sample taken for sequencing was peripheral blood. The receptors shown here come from a woman in her sixties or seventies with COVID-19, enrolled during active disease. The CDR3 runs from the conserved cysteine through the conserved F or W. A D gene is named only where the DNA matches it firmly. A row's size may be missing; if present it is once, few, many or a size class.

V gene	clone size	CDR3 length	D gene	J gene	CDR3 protein	CDR3 DNA
TRBV6-4	.	16	.	TRBJ2-2	CASRLGQTKNTGELFF	TGTGCCAGCAGGCTCGGACAGACAAAGAACACCGGGGAGCTGTTTTTT
TRBV18	.	14	.	TRBJ2-3	CASSPLGSSDTQYF	TGTGCCAGCTCACCACTCGGGAGTAGCGATACGCAGTATTTT
TRBV27	.	18	TRBD2	TRBJ2-7	CASSLQRPGLAGGGEQYF	TGTGCCAGCAGCCTCCAACGGCCGGGACTAGCGGGAGGGGGCGAGCAGTACTTC
TRBV7-7	.	13	.	TRBJ2-2	CASSQLVQGELFF	TGTGCTAGCAGCCAACTAGTACAAGGGGAGCTGTTTTTT
TRBV6-5	.	16	TRBD1	TRBJ1-1	CASSYEQGQGGTEAFF	TGTGCCAGCAGTTACGAGCAGGGACAGGGGGGCACTGAAGCTTTCTTT
TRBV19	.	16	.	TRBJ2-1	CASSSGSPTAHNEQFF	TGTGCCAGTAGCTCCGGCTCTCCGACAGCTCACAATGAGCAGTTCTTC
TRBV14	.	16	TRBD2	TRBJ2-3	CASSYTSGGVADTQYF	TGTGCCAGCAGCTACACTAGCGGGGGGGTAGCAGATACGCAGTATTTT
TRBV6-1	.	18	TRBD1	TRBJ1-1	CASSEALAGGVGYTEAFF	TGTGCCAGCAGTGAAGCGCTAGCAGGGGGCGTGGGGTACACTGAAGCTTTCTTT
TRBV7-2	.	14	TRBD2	TRBJ2-1	CASSSGGGRNEQFF	TGTGCCAGCAGTTCTGGGGGAGGGCGAAATGAGCAGTTCTTC
TRBV21-1	.	17	.	TRBJ1-2	CASSKLPAGGLEDGYTF	TGTGCCAGCAGCAAACTACCTGCAGGGGGCCTTGAAGATGGCTACACCTTC
TRBV7-2	.	15	.	TRBJ1-6	CASSFRQAVNSPLHF	TGTGCCAGCAGCTTTAGACAGGCCGTTAATTCACCCCTCCACTTT
TRBV5-8	.	15	.	TRBJ1-2	CASSLAPGANYGYTF	TGTGCCAGCAGCTTGGCGCCCGGGGCTAACTATGGCTACACCTTC
TRBV6-5	.	15	.	TRBJ1-6	CASSPGQNNNSPLHF	TGTGCCAGCAGCCCAGGACAGAATAATAATTCACCCCTCCACTTT
TRBV18	few	15	.	TRBJ1-1	CASSPFPQGNTEAFF	TGTGCCAGCTCACCATTCCCTCAGGGGAACACTGAAGCTTTCTTT
TRBV7-9	.	15	.	TRBJ1-6	CASSLEQLPNSPLHF	TGTGCCAGCAGCTTAGAACAGCTCCCAAATTCACCCCTCCACTTT
TRBV6-2/TRBV6-3	.	16	TRBD1	TRBJ2-5	CASSPMTGGGQETQYF	TGTGCCAGCAGCCCTATGACAGGGGGAGGACAAGAGACCCAGTACTTC
TRBV24-1	.	15	TRBD1	TRBJ1-2	CATSDSTGGASGYTF	TGTGCCACCAGTGATTCTACAGGGGGGGCGAGCGGCTACACCTTC
TRBV2	.	14	.	TRBJ2-3	CASRGGIGTDTQYF	TGTGCCAGTCGTGGAGGGATAGGCACAGATACGCAGTATTTT
TRBV6-8	.	14	.	TRBJ1-2	CASSYGADGYGYTF	TGTGCCAGCAGTTATGGGGCCGACGGGTATGGCTACACCTTC
TRBV6-2/TRBV6-3	once	15	TRBD1	TRBJ1-1	CASSYSGTVNTEAFF	TGTGCCAGCAGTTATTCCGGGACAGTTAACACTGAAGCTTTCTTT
TRBV5-4	.	15	.	TRBJ1-1	CASSPQSSRGTEAFF	TGTGCCAGCAGCCCTCAGAGCTCCCGGGGTACTGAAGCTTTCTTT
TRBV25-1	.	13	TRBD1	TRBJ1-1	CASSGTGTTEAFF	TGTGCCAGCAGTGGGACAGGGACCACTGAAGCTTTCTTT
TRBV7-6	.	18	TRBD2	TRBJ2-3	CASSLGAFLAGVADTQYF	TGTGCCAGCAGCTTAGGAGCCTTCCTAGCGGGAGTTGCCGATACGCAGTATTTT
TRBV6-2/TRBV6-3	.	15	TRBD2	TRBJ2-7	CASSYPSGGRFEQYF	TGTGCCAGCAGTTACCCCAGCGGGGGGAGGTTCGAGCAGTACTTC
TRBV7-3	.	15	TRBD2	TRBJ2-1	CASSSLAGWVNEQFF	TGTGCCAGCAGCTCCCTAGCGGGATGGGTTAATGAGCAGTTCTTC
TRBV7-2	.	15	.	TRBJ1-3	CASSPFFRSGNTIYF	TGTGCCAGCAGCCCGTTTTTTCGGTCTGGAAACACCATATATTTT
TRBV29-1	.	14	.	TRBJ1-3	CSVDWGGRGNTIYF	TGCAGCGTCGACTGGGGGGGAAGAGGAAACACCATATATTTT